This T cell receptor (beta chain) derives from a study of T cells in Graves' hyperthyroidism and ophthalmopathy (dated by TCRdb to between 2019 and 2020). For context, the study as a whole: Peripheral blood was collected at initial diagnosis, before any treatment. In addition, the study compared T-cell repertoires in thyroid tissue and in blood from a handful of Graves' hyperthyroidism patients. The paper describes TCR Vbeta CDR3 sequencing of 140 or so peripheral blood samples, made up of around 41 ophthalmopathy patients, 70 to 75 hyperthyroidism patients and 17 progressor patients. Following sampling, methimazole starting at 30 mg daily was given to hyperthyroidism patients, and high-dose intravenous methylprednisolone was given to ophthalmopathy patients. Prospective prediction of ophthalmopathy was tested in an independent validation cohort of about 19 hyperthyroidism patients and around 16 patients who later progressed to ophthalmopathy. TCR V-J signatures able to tell the groups apart were searched for in a discovery cohort of 95 or so patients, of whom roughly 42 had Graves' ophthalmopathy and more than 55 had stable Graves' hyperthyroidism. For training and testing, the 100 or so patients in the discovery cohort were randomly divided in a 7:3 ratio.

The CDR3 sequence holds 17 residues, the cysteine and phenylalanine included. CDR3 DNA is the only sequence kept; it has 51 bases, read in frame from the first base. V loses 1 base, J loses 1 base, and the germline ends lie 13 bases apart. As encoded in the germline V gene (reference sequence), CDR1 is SGHAT while CDR2 is FQDESV. What the work shows at the level of the full study, not this receptor alone: Blood samples also contained most of the expanded thyroid clonotypes (frequency above 0.001), which suggests that blood repertoires may reflect thyroid immune responses. Ophthalmopathy was separated from stable hyperthyroidism by a 13 V-J signature model, with approximately 85% sensitivity and about 81% specificity obtained in cross-validation and 80%/75% obtained in testing. Sample size was not statistically predetermined, and blinding of investigators to group allocation was not performed. In validation, progression to ophthalmopathy was predicted by the model with about 70% sensitivity and under 85% specificity, a median of about 6.4 months before onset.

This clonotype was counted only a few times. Its recognized antigen is unknown. No base qualities exist here, and no much larger clone lies one base off it. Amplification of TCR beta CDR3 regions was carried out from RNA transcripts. A first-round RT-PCR of the TCR CDR3 used the HTBI primer set with the Qiagen OneStep RT-PCR kit. The libraries were constructed in a second round of multiplex PCR and then size-selected and purified. Paired-end sequencing of the libraries was performed with 100 bp reads on an Illumina HiSeq2000. The published analysis was carried out like this. SOAPnuke was used to process the raw data, removing reads that contained adapters or uncalled bases, had a mean Phred below 15, or lacked an exact match to the constant primer or identifier. COPE v1.2.5 was used to merge high-quality paired reads, and clonotypes were defined as unique nucleotide sequences. MiTCR v1.1 was used to align clonotypes to the IMGT TRBV, TRBD and TRBJ reference segments. Only V-J combinations with frequency above 0.0001, covering 99.2% of repertoires, were analysed. A TCS score was defined as the ratio of F50 (clonal expansion) to E x V (chaos), with BLOSUM62-based TCRdist applied between CDR3 peptides within each V-J. Welch's t-statistics and random forest reduced roughly 540 V-J features to some 14, which were used in a naive Bayes classifier (R e1071). TCRdb reworked the public reads: Q25 trimming with fastp, MiXCR clone assembly, productive beta chains retained. Rows with one shared CDR3 protein collapse into an entry with the most common genes and DNA. These V and J calls rely on TCRdb rather than the paper's analysis. The sample profile shows 660,000 or so distinct CDR3 sequences; roughly 20% of them were found once. The ten largest clones capture 30% to 40% of the sample.

Moderately to severely active disease, a Clinical Activity Score of at least 3, a NOSPECS grade of at least 4, and a duration under 3 months were present in ophthalmopathy patients. The study excluded patients with uncontrolled infections, other autoimmune diseases, pregnancy or lactation. Clinical symptoms, serum thyroxine and TRAb, thyroid ultrasound, and orbital computed tomography formed the basis for the diagnoses. PBMCs were separated from approximately 10 ml of fresh peripheral blood using Ficoll-Paque density gradient centrifugation. Trizol reagent was used to extract total RNA, and RNA quality was then checked on an Agilent 2100 Bioanalyzer.

Specimen: blood. This clonotype originated in a man aged 30 to 45 with Graves' ophthalmopathy. This chain is built from TRBV11-1 and TRBJ2-2, with TRBD2 tentatively as D gene (6 bases match). The encoded CDR3 is CASSLGLGRENTGELFF. The DNA sequence is as follows: TGTGCCAGCAGCTTAGGCCTTGGGCGGGAGAACACCGGGGAGCTGTTTTTT.